This entry lists 32 T cell receptor beta chains sequenced from one sample in a study of blood T cell repertoires in COVID-19. Sequencing used immunoSEQ multiplex PCR; TCRdb keeps in-frame clones, though not all of them. The repertoire holds approximately 310,000 clones, with over 75% as singletons. The source material was peripheral blood. The receptor source for this set is a woman in her forties or fifties who had recovered from COVID-19.

V usage is TRBV7-9 and J usage is TRBJ1-2; 7 bases agree with TRBD1. The V segment lost 5 bases and the J segment 6 bases; nucleotides outside the gene matches: 6. The CDR3 spans 13 residues. Germline V gene data show CDR1 as SEHNR and CDR2 as FQNEAQ (reference sequence). Written as DNA, the CDR3 is TGTGCCAGCAGCCTACTCGGGACAGATGGCTACACCTTC. Residues: CASSLLGTDGYTF.

The chain employs TRBV6-1 and TRBJ1-5; the D is unclear. The CDR3 is 13 amino acids. Germline V gives CDR1 MNHNS, CDR2 SASEGT. V was trimmed by 2 bases and J by 7 bases, leaving 9 bases between them. CDR3 in amino acids: CASSESGRQPQHF. The CDR3 DNA is TGTGCCAGCAGTGAATCAGGCCGGCAGCCCCAGCATTTT.

The genes are TRBV5-6 and TRBJ1-5; TRBD1 agrees at 7 bases. Germline-derived CDR1 and CDR2 are SGHDT and YYEEEE. This CDR3 comprises 14 residues. The J segment lost 3 bases and the V segment lost 4 bases, leaving 4 bases of the junction unmatched. The CDR3 nucleotides read TGTGCCAGCAGCCTGACAGGGCTCAATCAGCCCCAGCATTTT. Residues: CASSLTGLNQPQHF.

The chain employs TRBV7-3 and TRBJ2-2; TRBD2 aligns across 10 bases. V lost 4 bases, J lost 1 base, and 3 bases stayed unmatched. The CDR3 consists of 16 residues. Germline values: CDR1 SGHTA, CDR2 FQGTGA. The DNA of the CDR3 is TGTGCCAGCAGCTCCTGGACTAGCGGGAACACCGGGGAGCTGTTTTTT. Protein product: CASSSWTSGNTGELFF.

The chain couples TRBV4-3 to TRBJ1-6; TRBD1 agrees at 8 bases. The length of the CDR3 is 20 residues. Trimming took 0 bases from V and 0 from J; bases not matched to a gene: 10. CDR1 and CDR2 (germline): LGHNA, YSLEER. In DNA form, the CDR3 reads TGCGCCAGCAGCCAAGATCCCCGCAGGGGGCAGAGCTCCTATAATTCACCCCTCCACTTT. It specifies CASSQDPRRGQSSYNSPLHF.

The chain employs TRBV5-4 and TRBJ2-7; 7 positions agree with TRBD1. The V gene's germline CDR1 is SGHNT and CDR2 YYREEE (reference sequence). With V trimmed by 1 base and J by 7 bases, 11 bases remained unmatched. The CDR3 has 15 amino acids. CDR3 DNA: TGTGCCAGCAGCTTGTTGGACAGGATTACTACGGAGCAGTACTTC. Protein sequence: CASSLLDRITTEQYF.

The genes are TRBV19 and TRBJ2-1; D is uncertain. Per the germline V gene, CDR1 is LNHDA and CDR2 is SQIVND (reference sequence). There are 13 residues in the CDR3. V was clipped by 7 bases and J by 0 bases, with 7 bases between them. The DNA of the CDR3 is TGTGCCAGTACCACATCCTCCTACAATGAGCAGTTCTTC. Encoded protein: CASTTSSYNEQFF.

The chain combines TRBV7-2 with TRBJ1-2; D possibly corresponds to TRBD1 (5 bases). The CDR3 loop spans 14 amino acids. Between the trimmed V and J ends, which lost 3 bases and 0 bases, there was a span of 8 bases. Germline CDR1 and CDR2: SGHTA and FQGNSA. In DNA form, the CDR3 reads TGTGCCAGCAGCTTGACAGTTGCTAACTATGGCTACACCTTC. Translated, it gives CASSLTVANYGYTF.

The rearrangement links TRBV19 to TRBJ1-6; D possibly corresponds to TRBD1 (6 bases). V lost 6 bases to trimming and J lost 5 bases, with 11 bases between them. Germline CDR1 LNHDA, CDR2 SQIVND (reference sequence). The CDR3 runs to 14 residues. This CDR3 reads CASRGDTDNSPLHF. DNA of the CDR3: TGTGCCAGTAGGGGGGACACCGATAATTCACCCCTCCACTTT.

This clone was seen just once. J is TRBJ1-5 and V is TRBV27; TRBD1 aligns across 9 bases. In germline, CDR1 is MNHEY, CDR2 SMNVEV (reference sequence). This CDR3 has 16 amino acids. V was pared by 6 bases and J by 2 bases, with 8 bases of the junction left unmatched. CDR3 nucleotides: TGTGCCAGCAGGGCGACAGGGGGGAGTCGCAATCAGCCCCAGCATTTT. This encodes CASRATGGSRNQPQHF.

This clone has a handful of counts. V is TRBV3-1 (or the pseudogene TRBV3-2) and J is TRBJ2-1; perhaps TRBD2 as D (6 bases). The CDR3 totals 15 residues. Germline-derived CDR1 and CDR2 are LGHDT and YNNKEL (reference sequence). V was pared by 1 base and J by 1 base, with 8 bases between. The CDR3 region has the DNA TGTGCCAGCAGCCAAGCGGGAGTATCCTACAATGAGCAGTTCTTC. Encoded protein: CASSQAGVSYNEQFF.

Only a few counts were recorded for this clone. V and J are TRBV3-1 (or the pseudogene TRBV3-2) and TRBJ1-2; D not resolved. V shed 1 base and J shed 8 bases, with 8 bases lying between them. Germline loops: CDR1 LGHDT, CDR2 YNNKEL (reference sequence). This CDR3 region has 12 residues. CDR3 sequence: CASSQGGFGYTF. CDR3 sequence (DNA): TGTGCCAGCAGCCAAGGAGGGTTCGGCTACACCTTC.

The chain joins TRBV30 to TRBJ2-7; TRBD1 might be the D (6 bases). The CDR3 totals 13 residues. V was clipped by 4 bases and J by 3 bases, with 13 bases between them. Germline CDR1 is GTSNPN and CDR2 is SVGIG (reference sequence). The CDR3 is CAWMVQTGYEQYF. DNA of the CDR3: TGTGCCTGGATGGTCCAGACAGGCTACGAGCAGTACTTC. The complete variable domain, with remaining parts taken from reference TRBV30 and TRBJ2-7, reads SQTIHQWPATLVQPVGSPLSLECTVEGTSNPNLYWYRQAAGRGLQLLFYSVGIGQISSEVPQNLSASRPQDRQFILSSKKLLLSDSGFYLCAWMVQTGYEQYFGPGTRLTVT.

The genes are TRBV3-1 (or the pseudogene TRBV3-2) and TRBJ2-1, with a weak D call TRBD2 (6 bases). Between the trimmed V and J ends, which lost 1 base and 1 base, there was a span of 11 bases. This CDR3 contains 16 residues. Germline CDR1 is LGHDT and CDR2 is YNNKEL (reference sequence). The CDR3 is CASSQAAGTSYNEQFF. The CDR3 DNA sequence: TGTGCCAGCAGCCAAGCCGCGGGAACTTCCTACAATGAGCAGTTCTTC.

The V call is TRBV7-2, the J call TRBJ1-1, with TRBD1 matching 8 bases. The CDR3 covers 14 residues. V gave up 2 bases and J gave up 5 bases; unmatched junction bases: 4. Germline V gene sequence: CDR1 SGHTA, CDR2 FQGNSA. The CDR3 sequence: CASSLQGARTEAFF. CDR3 nucleotides: TGTGCCAGCAGCTTACAGGGGGCGAGAACTGAAGCTTTCTTT. Based on the CDR3 plus reference TRBV7-2 and TRBJ1-1, the full variable domain is GAGVSQSPSNKVTEKGKDVELRCDPISGHTALYWYRQSLGQGLEFLIYFQGNSAPDKSGLPSDRFSAERTGGSVSTLTIQRTQQEDSAVYLCASSLQGARTEAFFGQGTRLTVV.

Comments on this clone: At one boundary the junction diverges from the germline segment, which might be a read error. In the same sample, other DNA sequences code for this CDR3. The genes are TRBV7-8 and TRBJ2-7; a weak D match, TRBD2 (5 bases). CDR3 size: 15 residues. Germline values: CDR1 SGHVS, CDR2 FQNEAQ. The CDR3 nucleotides are TGTGCCAGCAGCTTACCACCTCTAGGACTCTACGAGCAGTACTTT. This sequence encodes CASSLPPLGLYEQYF.

The rearrangement links TRBV19 to TRBJ2-5; 7 nucleotides align to TRBD2. The CDR3 is made up of 12 amino acids. The germline CDR1 and CDR2 sequences are LNHDA and SQIVND (reference sequence). J was trimmed by 4 bases and V by 7 bases; bases with no gene match: 3. CDR3 region: CASTGGGETQYF. The CDR3 DNA is TGTGCCAGTACTGGGGGGGGAGAGACCCAGTACTTC.

In its sample, this clone was seen once. The rearrangement uses TRBV19 and TRBJ1-2, with 7 bases identical to TRBD1. The germline V gene has CDR1 LNHDA and CDR2 SQIVND (reference sequence). The V segment lost 3 bases and the J segment 3 bases; nucleotides outside the gene matches: 4. CDR3 length: 14 residues. CDR3 sequence: CASSIGTAYYGYTF. CDR3 DNA: TGTGCCAGTAGTATTGGGACAGCTTACTATGGCTACACCTTC.

V is TRBV6-5 and J is TRBJ1-1, with a tentative D call TRBD1 (5 bases). Trimming pared 0 bases from V and 1 base from J, leaving 9 bases between. This CDR3 is 15 amino acids long. Germline V lookup: CDR1 MNHEY, CDR2 SVGAGI. CDR3 bases: TGTGCCAGCAGTTACTCGGCAGGGCGGAACACTGAAGCTTTCTTT. This sequence encodes CASSYSAGRNTEAFF.

The chain carries TRBV9 and TRBJ2-1, with D tentatively TRBD2 (6 bases). Germline CDR1 is SGDLS and CDR2 is YYNGEE. V was shortened by 3 bases and J by 3 bases, with 10 bases between the two germline ends. This CDR3 has 14 residues. In DNA, the CDR3 is TGTGCCAGCAGCGACCGGGACTTCTACAATGAGCAGTTCTTC. Protein sequence: CASSDRDFYNEQFF.

The chain uses TRBV9 and TRBJ1-1; no firm D call. Trimming pared 0 bases from V and 6 bases from J, leaving 9 bases between. The CDR3 has 13 residues. CDR1 is SGDLS and CDR2 is YYNGEE in the germline V gene. The CDR3 nucleotides are TGTGCCAGCAGCGTAGAGGAGCGTCCTGAAGCTTTCTTT. This sequence encodes CASSVEERPEAFF. Based on the CDR3 plus reference TRBV9 and TRBJ1-1, the full variable domain is DSGVTQTPKHLITATGQRVTLRCSPRSGDLSVYWYQQSLDQGLQFLIQYYNGEERAKGNILERFSAQQFPDLHSELNLSSLELGDSALYFCASSVEERPEAFFGQGTRLTVV.

The chain has TRBV2 and TRBJ1-4; possible D gene TRBD1, 5 bases. The germline V gene encodes CDR1 SNHLY and CDR2 FYNNEI. V shed 4 bases and J shed 1 base, with 10 bases lying between them. The CDR3 loop spans 15 amino acids. For the CDR3, the DNA is TGTGCCAGCAGTGTCCTCGGGGGAACTAATGAAAAACTGTTTTTT. It yields the protein CASSVLGGTNEKLFF.

The J gene is TRBJ1-1, the V gene TRBV20-1, with a tentative D call TRBD1 (5 bases). This CDR3 has 13 amino acids. Trimming took off 4 bases at V and 1 base at J, with 10 bases between the two ends. The V gene's germline CDR1 is DFQATT and CDR2 SNEGSKA (reference sequence). This chain's CDR3 is CSAIEGRNTEAFF. The DNA of the CDR3 is TGCAGTGCTATTGAGGGGCGGAACACTGAAGCTTTCTTT.

V and J are TRBV19 and TRBJ1-2; 7 positions match TRBD1. The germline CDR1 and CDR2 sequences are LNHDA and SQIVND (reference sequence). V dropped 5 bases and J dropped 4; count of bases not matched to a gene: 10. This CDR3 comprises 15 residues. The CDR3 spells CASSQQGKGAYGYTF. Here the CDR3 DNA reads TGTGCCAGTAGTCAACAGGGGAAAGGAGCCTATGGCTACACCTTC.

This sequence joins TRBV4-1 and TRBJ1-5; D might be TRBD1 (6 bases). CDR3 length: 18 amino acids. Germline V gene lookup returns CDR1 MGHRA and CDR2 YSYEKL. Trimming pared 0 bases from V and 0 bases from J, leaving 15 bases between. Here the CDR3 DNA reads TGCGCCAGCAGCCAAGATCCAGACAGGTTATATAGCAATCAGCCCCAGCATTTT. This sequence encodes CASSQDPDRLYSNQPQHF.

V gene TRBV5-1 combines with J gene TRBJ1-1; 7 positions agree with TRBD1. V was clipped by 4 bases and J by 0 bases; unmatched bases: 3. Per the germline V gene, CDR1 is SGHRS and CDR2 is YFSETQ. This CDR3 is built from 14 residues. CDR3 sequence reads: CASSPDRMNTEAFF. In DNA, the CDR3 is TGCGCCAGCAGCCCGGACAGGATGAACACTGAAGCTTTCTTT. Full variable domain (rest looked up from reference TRBV5-1 and TRBJ1-1): KAGVTQTPRYLIKTRGQQVTLSCSPISGHRSVSWYQQTPGQGLQFLFEYFSETQRNKGNFPGRFSGRQFSNSRSEMNVSTLELGDSALYLCASSPDRMNTEAFFGQGTRLTVV.

The chain is built from TRBV19 and TRBJ1-1; D is unclear. Germline CDR1 and CDR2: LNHDA and SQIVND (reference sequence). The germline V and J ends were trimmed by 3 bases and 6 bases, with 8 bases remaining between them. The CDR3 runs 12 residues. The CDR3 bases are TGTGCCAGTAGTATCTCGGGATCTGAAGCTTTCTTT. Translating gives CASSISGSEAFF. The variable domain in full, with the rest retrieved from reference TRBV19 and TRBJ1-1, is DGGITQSPKYLFRKEGQNVTLSCEQNLNHDAMYWYRQDPGQGLRLIYYSQIVNDFQKGDIAEGYSVSREKKESFPLTVTSAQKNPTAFYLCASSISGSEAFFGQGTRLTVV.

This chain uses TRBV19 with TRBJ1-5; D gene unclear. V lost 10 bases and J lost 4, with 14 bases in between. The CDR3 loop spans 13 amino acids. CDR1 LNHDA and CDR2 SQIVND come from the germline V gene (reference sequence). The CDR3 nucleotides read TGTGCCACCAGTAAACTACGAAATCAGCCCCAGCATTTT. Amino acids: CATSKLRNQPQHF.

The chain recombines TRBV30 with TRBJ1-6, with 7 bases fitting TRBD1. Germline trimming cut 4 bases from V and 9 bases from J; bases unmatched to any gene: 6. There are 13 residues in the CDR3. Germline CDR1 reads GTSNPN; CDR2 reads SVGIG (reference sequence). The CDR3 DNA sequence: TGTGCCTGGAACGGACAGGAAAGTTCACCCCTCCACTTT. Protein sequence: CAWNGQESSPLHF.

V usage is TRBV5-5 and J usage is TRBJ2-7, with 8 bases matching TRBD2. The CDR3 is made up of 14 amino acids. J gave up 3 bases and V 2 bases, and 4 bases lay outside the gene matches. Germline V gives CDR1 SGHKS, CDR2 YYEKEE (reference sequence). The CDR3 loop is CASSFTGTSYEQYF. CDR3 sequence (DNA): TGTGCCAGCAGCTTTACCGGGACTAGCTACGAGCAGTACTTC.

V is TRBV6-2 or TRBV6-3 and J is TRBJ1-5; D gene ambiguous. Looked up from germline, CDR1 is MNHEY and CDR2 is SVGEGT. Trimming shortened V by 2 bases and J by 3 bases, and 8 bases separated the two germline ends. There are 14 residues in the CDR3. The CDR3 region is CASSYARDNQPQHF. CDR3 coding DNA: TGTGCCAGCAGTTACGCGCGGGACAATCAGCCCCAGCATTTT.

The chain joins TRBV5-4 to TRBJ2-3; 11 bases are shared with TRBD2. V gave up 3 bases and J gave up 0 bases; unmatched junction bases: 0. This CDR3 region has 15 residues. Germline CDR1 SGHNT, CDR2 YYREEE (reference sequence). The CDR3 sequence is CASSWTSGSTDTQYF. The CDR3 DNA reads as TGTGCCAGCAGCTGGACTAGCGGGAGCACAGATACGCAGTATTTT.